The present T cell receptor beta chain was sequenced within a study of blood T cells in healthy people across ages. Overall study findings and caveats: Any conclusive comparison of naive versus antigen-experienced cells was prevented by using unsorted PBMCs.

To note about this clonotype: Its target is not known.

Isolating PBMCs gave at least 6 million of these cells per sample. Samples each had at least 5.5 micrograms of total RNA extracted. The germline V gene has CDR1 SGHRS and CDR2 YFSETQ. CDR3 length: 14 residues. The germline V and J ends were trimmed by 0 bases and 3 bases, with 10 bases remaining between them. Combining a sample-barcoded 5' primer with a J-beta primer mix, a second PCR ran for 7 to 11 cycles. With 12 random nucleotides, a template-switch adaptor tagged each individual cDNA molecule. MiXCR, applied by TCRdb to the 5' RACE reads, yields one record per CDR3 protein. The data contain approximately 800,000 distinct CDR3 sequences, roughly three fifths of them singletons.

The source of this sequence is a man aged 40-55 years in good health. The sample comprised blood. J is TRBJ2-7 and V is TRBV5-1, with a tentative D call TRBD1 (5 bases). In nucleotides, the CDR3 is TGCGCCAGCAGCTTGGAGGCGGACATCTACGAGCAGTACTTC. Its protein is CASSLEADIYEQYF.